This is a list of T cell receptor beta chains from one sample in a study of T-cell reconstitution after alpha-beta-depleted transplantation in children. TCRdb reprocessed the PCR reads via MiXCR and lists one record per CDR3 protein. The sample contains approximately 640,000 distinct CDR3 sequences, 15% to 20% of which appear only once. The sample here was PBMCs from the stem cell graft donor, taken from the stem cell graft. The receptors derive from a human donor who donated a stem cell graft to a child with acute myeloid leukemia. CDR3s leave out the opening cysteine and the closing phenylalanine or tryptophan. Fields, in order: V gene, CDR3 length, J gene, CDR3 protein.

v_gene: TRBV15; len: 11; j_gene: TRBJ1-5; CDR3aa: ATSSGRPQPQH
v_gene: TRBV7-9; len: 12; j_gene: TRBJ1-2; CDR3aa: ASSLGGSLYGYT
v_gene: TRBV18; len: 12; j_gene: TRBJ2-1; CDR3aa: ASSYTGANNEQF
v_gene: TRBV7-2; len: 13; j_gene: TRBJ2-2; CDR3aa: ASSALPGNTGELF
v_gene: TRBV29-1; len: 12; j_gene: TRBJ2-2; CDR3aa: SVVGGDGTGELF
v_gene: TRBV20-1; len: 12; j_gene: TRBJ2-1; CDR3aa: SAIGGGSYNEQF
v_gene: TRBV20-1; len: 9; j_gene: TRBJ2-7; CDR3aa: SALLVREQY
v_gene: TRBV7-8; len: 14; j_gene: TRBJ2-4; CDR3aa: ASSLYGGLAKNIQY
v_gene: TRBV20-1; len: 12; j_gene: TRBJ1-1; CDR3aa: SASNWGGNTEAF
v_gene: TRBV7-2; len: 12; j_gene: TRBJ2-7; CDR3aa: ASSLVGAGGEQY
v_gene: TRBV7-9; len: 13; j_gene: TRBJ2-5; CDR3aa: ASTLSTGRQETQY
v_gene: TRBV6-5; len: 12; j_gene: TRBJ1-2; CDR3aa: ASSYAAGERGYT
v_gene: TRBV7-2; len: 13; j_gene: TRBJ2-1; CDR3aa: ASSLALRVSGEQF
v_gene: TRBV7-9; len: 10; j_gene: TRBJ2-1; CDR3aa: ASSLTTNEQF
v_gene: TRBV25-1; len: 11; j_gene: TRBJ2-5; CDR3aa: ASTAFGGETQY
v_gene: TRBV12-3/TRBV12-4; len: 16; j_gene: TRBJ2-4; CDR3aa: ASSLEAGGASIKNIQY
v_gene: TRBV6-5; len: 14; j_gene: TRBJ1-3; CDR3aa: ASSYGWTDSGNTIY
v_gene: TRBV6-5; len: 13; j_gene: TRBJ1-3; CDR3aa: ASSYQGEKGNTIY
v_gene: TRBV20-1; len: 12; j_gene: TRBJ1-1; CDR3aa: SAPGENGGTEAF
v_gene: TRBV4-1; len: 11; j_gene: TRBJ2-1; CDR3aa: ASSQVSGNEQF
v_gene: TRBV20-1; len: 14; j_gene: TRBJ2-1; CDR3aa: SAREGLAGVKNEQF
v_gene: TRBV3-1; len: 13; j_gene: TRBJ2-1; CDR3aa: ASSQAGLADNEQF
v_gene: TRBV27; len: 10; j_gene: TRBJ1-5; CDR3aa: ASRGGNQPQH
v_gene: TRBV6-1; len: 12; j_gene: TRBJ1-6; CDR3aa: ASKPRDKHSPLH
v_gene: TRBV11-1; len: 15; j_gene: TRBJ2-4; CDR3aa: ASSLTGPSLAKNIQY
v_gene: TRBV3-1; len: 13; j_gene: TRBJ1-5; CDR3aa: ASSQGETLNQPQH
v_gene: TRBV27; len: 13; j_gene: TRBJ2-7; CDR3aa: ASSPRDRGEYEQY
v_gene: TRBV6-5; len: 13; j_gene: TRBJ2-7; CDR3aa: ASSYSQGFVGEQY
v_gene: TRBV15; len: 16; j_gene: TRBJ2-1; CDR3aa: ATSRPQGSAIQGNEQF
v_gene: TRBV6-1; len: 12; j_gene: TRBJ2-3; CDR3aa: ASSRWGGEDTQY
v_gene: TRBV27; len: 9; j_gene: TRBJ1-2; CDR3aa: ASGRPYGYT
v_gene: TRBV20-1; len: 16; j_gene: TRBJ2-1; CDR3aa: SARGWGLAGESYNEQF
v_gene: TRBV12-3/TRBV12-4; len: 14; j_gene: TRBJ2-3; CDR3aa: ASREASGGGTDTQY
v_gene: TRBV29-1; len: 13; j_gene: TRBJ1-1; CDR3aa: SVVPGQGVNTEAF
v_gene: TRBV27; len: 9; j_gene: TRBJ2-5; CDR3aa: ASSRDQTQY
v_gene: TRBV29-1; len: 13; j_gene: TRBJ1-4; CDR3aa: SVGGGGQNNEKLF
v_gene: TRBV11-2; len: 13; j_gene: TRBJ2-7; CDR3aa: ASSLKAGDWYEQY
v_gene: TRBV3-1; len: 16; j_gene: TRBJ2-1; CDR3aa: TFCFGTSGGLRSNEQF
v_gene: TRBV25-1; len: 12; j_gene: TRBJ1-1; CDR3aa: ASSDARGLSEAF
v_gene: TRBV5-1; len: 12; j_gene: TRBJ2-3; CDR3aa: ASSLGGQKDTQY
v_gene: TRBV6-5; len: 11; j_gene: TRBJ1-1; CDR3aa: ASTFAGNTEAF